This TCR beta chain is from a study of response to subunit inactivated influenza vaccine. TCRdb ran MiXCR on the RT-PCR reads and lists one entry per CDR3 protein. The table includes roughly 570,000 distinct CDR3 sequences, 12% to 15% detected once. Study-level points and caveats: After each seasonal influenza vaccination, few new T cells are recruited, the authors suggested.

This clonotype was seen a few times. Its specificity is unknown. Trimming left V 2 bases short and J 6 bases short, with 16 bases between. The CDR3 spans 16 residues. Germline V lookup: CDR1 SGHTA, CDR2 FQGNSA. This TCR derives from a man in his forties or fifties who received an inactivated influenza vaccine. The J gene is TRBJ2-2, the V gene TRBV7-2; TRBD1 might be the D (5 bases). The sequenced sample was PBMCs from blood, obtained 11 to 12 days after vaccination. The CDR3 protein is CASSLTPAGLPGELFF. The DNA for the CDR3 is TGTGCCAGCAGCTTAACTCCGGCAGGGTTACCCGGGGAGCTGTTTTTT.